What follows describes a single T cell receptor (beta chain). The antigen is undetermined. The record originates from a study of spatial heterogeneity in lung cancer. Study background: Detected sequences consistently included more beta-chain ones than alpha-chain ones.

Study outcomes and limitations: The number of expanded tumor alpha and beta chains correlated with mutation number. Alpha chains reached an estimated coverage of approximately 7.4% of tumor T cells, and beta chains approximately 14%.

The time point is: sample taken at primary tumor resection. Unsorted whole RNA of tumor, nontumor lung or frozen PBMC was sequenced. The CDR3 is 13 residues long. Germline V gene lookup returns CDR1 MGHRA and CDR2 YSYEKL. V was pared by 1 base and J by 11 bases, with 14 bases between. The study tagged each TCR cDNA molecule with a unique molecular identifier. Each CDR3 protein gets one entry after TCRdb re-called the 5' RACE reads with MiXCR. The table lists about 100,000 distinct CDR3 sequences, 4.4% of them singletons. This sequence joins TRBV4-1 and TRBJ1-1; D remains ambiguous. The TCR comes from a male donor with early-stage non-small cell lung cancer. This sample comprised lung tumor tissue, obtained at surgery. CDR3 amino acids: CASSQASGLNAFF. The DNA of the CDR3 is TGCGCCAGCAGCCAAGCATCCGGCCTGAATGCTTTCTTT.